What follows are 16 T cell receptor beta chains derived from one specimen sequenced in a study of yellow fever vaccine responses in identical twins. TCRdb independently ran MiXCR on the RT-PCR reads; one entry per CDR3 protein. This sample has some 3,300 distinct CDR3 sequences, with over 75% found just once. The source was T cells from blood (PBMCs), unsorted or a sorted subset (not recorded which), collected before or after yellow fever vaccination (not recorded which). These receptors were collected from a woman between 18 and 29 years old who received the yellow fever vaccine.

The chain has TRBV3-1 and TRBJ1-6; 7 nucleotides align to TRBD1. The CDR3 spans 15 residues. After removal of 2 bases from V and 5 bases from J, the junction contained 3 bases not matched to a gene. Germline CDR1 and CDR2: LGHDT and YNNKEL (reference sequence). CDR3 region: CASSQFDRDNSPLHF. The CDR3 coding sequence is TGTGCCAGCAGCCAATTTGACAGGGATAATTCACCCCTCCACTTT.

The V and J genes are TRBV29-1 and TRBJ1-1; tentatively, D is TRBD1 (6 bases). CDR1 and CDR2 from the germline V gene are SQVTM and ANQGSEA. V gave up 6 bases and J gave up 5 bases, with 7 bases separating them. The CDR3 runs 10 residues. The CDR3 sequence: CSVGGTEAFF. The CDR3 DNA sequence: TGCAGCGTAGGGGGGACTGAAGCTTTCTTT.

The V and J genes are TRBV5-1 and TRBJ2-7; D call uncertain. V was trimmed by 4 bases and J by 3 bases, leaving 20 bases between them. CDR3 length equals 16 residues. The germline CDR1 and CDR2 sequences are SGHRS and YFSETQ. The CDR3: CASSLPRDDFFYEQYF. In nucleotides, the CDR3 is TGCGCCAGCAGCCTCCCGCGCGACGACTTCTTCTACGAGCAGTACTTC.

The count of this clonotype is one. V usage is TRBV2 and J usage is TRBJ2-1; D gene ambiguous. Germline V gives CDR1 SNHLY, CDR2 FYNNEI. Trimming shortened V by 4 bases and J by 9 bases, and 19 bases separated the two germline ends. This CDR3 is built from 15 residues. Here the CDR3 DNA reads TGTGCCAGCAGTGCCTTTTTGTCGGAATTGGGTGAGCAGTTCTTC. This sequence encodes CASSAFLSELGEQFF.

This sequence joins TRBV5-1 and TRBJ2-5; 10 bases are a match to TRBD2. Germline lookup yields CDR1 SGHRS and CDR2 YFSETQ. V lost 0 bases, J lost 5 bases, and 7 bases stayed unmatched. This CDR3 has 16 residues. CDR3: CASSLELSGREETQYF. The DNA for the CDR3 is TGCGCCAGCAGCTTGGAGTTAAGCGGGAGGGAGGAGACCCAGTACTTC.

The chain recombines TRBV28 with TRBJ2-7; 10 bases map to TRBD1. With V trimmed by 5 bases and J by 2 bases, 9 bases remained unmatched. The length of the CDR3 is 16 residues. Germline lookup yields CDR1 MDHEN and CDR2 SYDVKM. The CDR3 loop is CASSASGQGVPYEQYF. The CDR3 DNA is TGTGCCAGCAGTGCCTCCGGACAGGGGGTTCCCTACGAGCAGTACTTC.

The chain couples TRBV23-1 to TRBJ2-1, with TRBD1 identical over 8 bases. TRBV23-1 is placed among ORFs of uncertain function. This CDR3 spans 17 amino acids. The V gene end was trimmed by 0 bases and the J gene end by 2 bases; junction bases not matched to a gene: 6. DNA for the CDR3: TGCGCCAGCAGTCAATCGGAAGACAGGGGAACCTACAATGAGCAGTTCTTC. It yields the protein CASSQSEDRGTYNEQFF.

This chain links TRBV28 with TRBJ2-5; D is possibly TRBD2 (7 bases). This CDR3 is 13 amino acids long. Germline CDR1 and CDR2: MDHEN and SYDVKM. The germline V and J ends were trimmed by 6 bases and 4 bases, with 12 bases remaining between them. CDR3 sequence reads: CASRRGGGETQYF. The CDR3 DNA reads as TGTGCCAGCAGAAGGGGGGGCGGAGAGACCCAGTACTTC.

The rearrangement uses TRBV29-1 and TRBJ2-7, with unresolved D. Germline V CDR1 and CDR2: SQVTM, ANQGSEA. The CDR3 loop spans 12 amino acids. V lost 5 bases to trimming and J lost 3 bases, with 11 bases between them. In nucleotides, the CDR3 is TGCAGCGTTCGGTCTCAGAGCTACGAGCAGTACTTC. Its translation is CSVRSQSYEQYF.

V gene TRBV24-1 combines with J gene TRBJ2-5; tentatively, D is TRBD2 (5 bases). Germline CDR1 is KGHDR and CDR2 is SFDVKD. The V end lost 4 bases, the J end lost 5 bases, and 13 bases lay between the germline ends. The CDR3 contains 14 residues. The CDR3 spells CATSDPSRRETQYF. Written as DNA, the CDR3 is TGTGCCACCAGTGACCCTAGCCGGCGGGAGACCCAGTACTTC.

V gene TRBV12-3 or TRBV12-4 combines with J gene TRBJ1-1; TRBD1 is a possible D gene (5 bases). The V end was cut by 7 bases, the J end by 5 bases, with 20 bases between. The CDR3 is 15 amino acids. The CDR3 region has the DNA TGTGCCAGCATCATGACAGAAGGTGGAAGGACTGAAGCTTTCTTT. This encodes CASIMTEGGRTEAFF.

The genes are TRBV29-1 and TRBJ2-1; 7 bases line up with TRBD2. V shed 7 bases and J 16 bases; nucleotides not matched to a gene: 13. Looked up from germline, CDR1 is SQVTM and CDR2 is ANQGSEA. The CDR3 covers 11 residues. CDR3 sequence: CSGGEGSWEFF. Written as DNA, the CDR3 is TGCAGCGGTGGGGAGGGGAGTTGGGAATTCTTC.

The chain combines TRBV25-1 with TRBJ2-7, with TRBD1 matching 7 bases. The CDR3 covers 14 residues. Germline V gene sequence: CDR1 MGHDK, CDR2 SYGVNS. The V and J ends lost 5 bases and 7 bases, in that order; junction bases with no gene match: 11. CDR3: CASSSLTGQWEQYF. The CDR3, as DNA: TGTGCCAGCAGTTCACTGACAGGGCAATGGGAGCAGTACTTC.

J is TRBJ2-2 and V is TRBV3-1; tentative D call: TRBD1 (6 bases). There are 15 residues in the CDR3. V was pared by 2 bases and J by 3 bases, with 10 bases between. Germline loops: CDR1 LGHDT, CDR2 YNNKEL (reference sequence). The CDR3 DNA follows: TGTGCCAGCAGCCAACCGGGACATTACACCGGGGAGCTGTTTTTT. Its protein product is CASSQPGHYTGELFF.

The chain combines TRBV7-3 with TRBJ1-1; maybe TRBD1 (5 bases). This CDR3 spans 15 amino acids. Germline V CDR1 and CDR2: SGHTA, FQGTGA. Trimming shortened V by 1 base and J by 1 base, and 10 bases separated the two germline ends. The CDR3 DNA follows: TGTGCCAGCAGCTTAAAGGCAGGGCCGAACACTGAAGCTTTCTTT. Its translation is CASSLKAGPNTEAFF.

This chain connects TRBV7-2 to TRBJ2-3; TRBD2 matches 8 bases. Trimming at V came to 0 bases and at J to 6 bases, leaving 2 bases not matched to a gene. Germline V gene data show CDR1 as SGHTA and CDR2 as FQGNSA. The CDR3 spans 14 residues. CDR3 protein: CASSLAGLVDTQYF. DNA for the CDR3: TGTGCCAGCAGCTTAGCGGGACTAGTTGATACGCAGTATTTT.